Detailed here is one TCR beta chain. What it recognizes is unknown. Germline CDR1 reads SQVTM; CDR2 reads ANQGSEA. V gave up 7 bases and J gave up 2 bases, with 12 bases separating them. The CDR3 sequence is 13 residues long. All donors participated as healthy donors of bone marrow. These data come from a study of cytomegalovirus exposure and HLA in healthy donors. Study-wide results and caveats: In a later analysis, a genetic analysis reported fewer productive-TCR N-insertions in an Asian-associated ancestry cluster than the cohort average.

The PCR had 60 Vbeta and 13 Jbeta primers. Method: immunoSEQ multiplex PCR; TCRdb's copy keeps in-frame clones and lacks some. The top ten clones hold roughly 2.5% of a sample with some 190,000 clones, 76% of them seen once. The V gene is TRBV29-1, the J gene TRBJ2-1; D may be TRBD1 (6 bases). Sequencing was carried out using PBMCs. The sequence derives from a woman aged 25 to 39 in good health and CMV-seropositive. The CDR3 DNA follows: TGCAGCGGGGTACGGGACACCTACAATGAGCAGTTCTTC. Amino acid sequence: CSGVRDTYNEQFF.